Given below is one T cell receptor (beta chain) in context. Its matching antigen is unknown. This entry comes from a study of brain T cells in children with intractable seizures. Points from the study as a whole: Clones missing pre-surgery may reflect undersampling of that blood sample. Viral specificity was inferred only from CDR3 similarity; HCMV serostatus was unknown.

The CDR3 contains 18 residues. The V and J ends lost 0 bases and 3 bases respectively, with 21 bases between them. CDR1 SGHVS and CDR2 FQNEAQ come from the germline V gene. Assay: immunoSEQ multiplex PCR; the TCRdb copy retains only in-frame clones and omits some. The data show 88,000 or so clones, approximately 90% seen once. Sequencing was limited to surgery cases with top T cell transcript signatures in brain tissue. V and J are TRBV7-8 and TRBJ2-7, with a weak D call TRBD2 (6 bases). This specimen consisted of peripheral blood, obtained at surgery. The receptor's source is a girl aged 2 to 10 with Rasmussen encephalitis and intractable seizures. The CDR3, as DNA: TGTGCCAGCAGCTTAGCCGCCCCAGGCGGGGCCGGGGACTACGAGCAGTACTTC. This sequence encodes CASSLAAPGGAGDYEQYF.